These 12 T cell receptor beta chains came from one sample sequenced in a study of beta chain features in type 1 diabetes. Overall study findings and caveats: Moderate but significant shortening of TCRB CDR3s was recorded in all four CD4+ subsets from Type 1 diabetes patients.

The study reverse transcribed the entire isolated RNA, so it sequenced expressed TCRB transcripts. Method: immunoSEQ multiplex PCR; TCRdb's copy keeps in-frame clones and lacks some. The table includes over 650,000 clones, roughly 13% detected once. No cognate antigen is known for these TCRs. Sequencing input: naive CD4+ T cells from blood. The receptor source for this set is a man between 18 and 35 years old with type 1 diabetes.

The chain is built from TRBV2 and TRBJ1-6; D unresolved. V was cut by 7 bases and J by 9 bases, with 13 bases left in between. In germline, CDR1 is SNHLY, CDR2 FYNNEI. This CDR3 is 13 amino acids long. CDR3 DNA: TGTGCCAGCACCCCTGGAGGGCGTTCACCCCTCCACTTT. It specifies CASTPGGRSPLHF.

This clone was counted between two and nine times. The genes are TRBV7-2 and TRBJ2-7; D is perhaps TRBD1 (5 bases). V dropped 1 base and J dropped 2 bases, with 12 bases sitting between them. The CDR3 loop spans 15 amino acids. The V gene's germline CDR1 is SGHTA and CDR2 FQGNSA. The CDR3 DNA sequence: TGTGCCAGCAGCTTAGAGTCCAGGACAACCTACGAGCAGTACTTC. This encodes CASSLESRTTYEQYF.

The chain joins TRBV27 to TRBJ2-3; D ambiguous. Trimming removed 1 base from V and 0 bases from J, with 8 bases in between. The CDR3 is made up of 15 amino acids. CDR1 MNHEY and CDR2 SMNVEV come from the germline V gene (reference sequence). In DNA, the CDR3 is TGTGCCAGCAGTTTATGGACGGAGAGCACAGATACGCAGTATTTT. Protein: CASSLWTESTDTQYF.

Details on this clone: Other DNA sequences in this sample translate to the same CDR3. V usage is TRBV30 and J usage is TRBJ2-2, with D uncertain. The ends were cut back, 0 bases at V and 2 bases at J, with 7 bases in the middle. CDR3 length: 14 amino acids. CDR1 is GTSNPN and CDR2 is SVGIG in the germline V gene (reference sequence). This CDR3 reads CAWSVAGNTGELFF. CDR3 nucleotide sequence: TGTGCCTGGAGTGTCGCTGGAAACACCGGGGAGCTGTTTTTT.

The rearrangement uses TRBV30 and TRBJ2-5, with TRBD1 identical over 8 bases. Germline CDR1 is GTSNPN and CDR2 is SVGIG (reference sequence). The J segment lost 5 bases and the V segment lost 3 bases, leaving 5 bases of the junction unmatched. The CDR3 is made up of 13 amino acids. CDR3: CAWSMTGAETQYF. The DNA for the CDR3 is TGTGCCTGGAGCATGACAGGGGCGGAGACCCAGTACTTC. Full variable domain (rest looked up from reference TRBV30 and TRBJ2-5): SQTIHQWPATLVQPVGSPLSLECTVEGTSNPNLYWYRQAAGRGLQLLFYSVGIGQISSEVPQNLSASRPQDRQFILSSKKLLLSDSGFYLCAWSMTGAETQYFGPGTRLLVL.

J is TRBJ2-2 and V is TRBV29-1; D is ambiguous. Germline CDR1 is SQVTM and CDR2 is ANQGSEA. The ends were cut back, 4 bases at V and 0 bases at J, with 18 bases in the middle. CDR3 length: 17 residues. CDR3 region: CSVVRYLDPANTGELFF. Here the CDR3 DNA reads TGCAGCGTTGTGAGGTATTTGGACCCTGCGAACACCGGGGAGCTGTTTTTT.

A few counts support this clone. The chain is built from TRBV7-9 and TRBJ2-5; 7 bases are a match to TRBD2. Unmatched junction bases numbered 8, after V lost 1 base and J lost 3 bases. The CDR3 spans 16 residues. CDR1 is SEHNR, CDR2 FQNEAQ, per germline (reference sequence). The CDR3: CASSLGTRTEKETQYF. As DNA, the CDR3 is TGTGCCAGCAGCTTAGGGACTAGGACTGAGAAAGAGACCCAGTACTTC.

The rearrangement uses TRBV7-9 and TRBJ2-5; D call uncertain. Germline-derived CDR1 and CDR2 are SEHNR and FQNEAQ (reference sequence). The CDR3 length is 14 residues. The V end was cut by 3 bases, the J end by 4 bases, with 12 bases between. CDR3 coding DNA: TGTGCCAGCAGCTTTTACGACTTGGGAGAGACCCAGTACTTC. Its translation is CASSFYDLGETQYF. The full variable domain, in which reference TRBV7-9 and TRBJ2-5 provide the parts outside the CDR3, is DTGVSQNPRHKITKRGQNVTFRCDPISEHNRLYWYRQTLGQGPEFLTYFQNEAQLEKSRLLSDRFSAERPKGSFSTLEIQRTEQGDSAMYLCASSFYDLGETQYFGPGTRLLVL.

The chain couples TRBV10-3 to TRBJ2-1; the match to TRBD2 covers 7 bases. Trimming cost V 9 bases and J 0 bases; bases outside gene matches: 11. The germline V gene encodes CDR1 ENHRY and CDR2 SYGVKD. The CDR3 runs to 16 residues. The CDR3 DNA sequence: TGTGCCATTGGGAATAGGGGAGGGAGCTCCTACAATGAGCAGTTCTTC. It is translated as CAIGNRGGSSYNEQFF.

This chain links TRBV30 with TRBJ2-2, with 8 nucleotides matching TRBD2. CDR1 is GTSNPN, CDR2 SVGIG, per germline (reference sequence). Losses at the gene ends were 3 bases for V and 6 bases for J; bases not matched to a gene: 12. The CDR3 covers 16 residues. Here the CDR3 reads CAWRPRGQRGSGELFF. Written as DNA, the CDR3 is TGTGCCTGGAGGCCTCGAGGACAGCGGGGGTCCGGGGAGCTGTTTTTT.

The V call is TRBV4-2, the J call TRBJ2-2; the D is unclear. Trimming removed 1 base at V and 2 bases at J, with 14 bases between. Germline V CDR1 and CDR2: LGHNA, YNFKEQ. This CDR3 comprises 17 residues. CDR3 sequence (DNA): TGTGCCAGCAGCCAAGGGCGAGACGCCCTAAACACCGGGGAGCTGTTTTTT. Residues: CASSQGRDALNTGELFF.

The chain employs TRBV7-2 and TRBJ1-2, with 8 bases fitting TRBD1. Per the germline V gene, CDR1 is SGHTA and CDR2 is FQGNSA. Germline trimming cut 0 bases from V and 8 bases from J; bases unmatched to any gene: 5. The CDR3 is 14 residues long. The CDR3 reads CASSLAQGARGYTF. DNA for the CDR3: TGTGCCAGCAGCTTAGCGCAGGGGGCGCGCGGCTACACCTTC. The full variable domain, in which reference TRBV7-2 and TRBJ1-2 provide the parts outside the CDR3, is GAGVSQSPSNKVTEKGKDVELRCDPISGHTALYWYRQSLGQGLEFLIYFQGNSAPDKSGLPSDRFSAERTGGSVSTLTIQRTQQEDSAVYLCASSLAQGARGYTFGSGTRLTVV.